This TCR beta chain was recovered during a study of blood T cell repertoires in COVID-19. Assay used: immunoSEQ multiplex PCR; TCRdb lists only in-frame clones, some missing. Here the sample spans around 190,000 clones, 80% to 85% being singletons. The CDR3 length is 14 residues. Trimming left V 0 bases short and J 3 bases short, with 8 bases between. Germline V CDR1 and CDR2: SGHAT, FQNNGV. This clone was counted a few times. The TCR originated in a woman in her 70s with COVID-19, enrolled during active disease. The sample comprised peripheral blood. The rearrangement links TRBV11-2 to TRBJ1-1; D is perhaps TRBD1 (5 bases). The DNA of the CDR3 is TGTGCCAGCAGCTTAGACGGGGACTACACTGAAGCTTTCTTT. Translating gives CASSLDGDYTEAFF.